The sequence of this TCR beta chain was determined in a study of OX40 agonist ivuxolimab in advanced cancers. The CDR3 is made up of 14 amino acids. The germline V and J ends were trimmed by 1 base and 5 bases, with 11 bases remaining between them. Germline CDR1 reads LGHNA; CDR2 reads YSLEER. The repertoire was sequenced with immunoSEQ multiplex PCR; TCRdb's copy has only in-frame clones and lacks some. The repertoire consists of 55,000 to 75,000 clones, with 80% to 90% occurring once and the leading ten covering 0.65% to 0.9%. The source was CD4+ or CD8+ T cells sorted from blood, collected in a trial of the OX40 agonist ivuxolimab. This clonotype originated in an adult with an advanced solid tumor such as melanoma, head and neck, liver or kidney cancer. V is TRBV4-3 and J is TRBJ2-5; D assignment may be TRBD1 or TRBD2 (6 bases each). DNA for the CDR3: TGCGCCAGCAGCCAAGCGGGGGCCAGGGAGACCCAGTACTTC. It yields the protein CASSQAGARETQYF.